The present T cell receptor (beta chain) was sequenced within a study of blood T cell repertoires in COVID-19. In assigning cohorts, the study relied on participant-reported clinical history. Within the 2 weeks before study entry, each person in the exposed group met a COVID-19 case. Under the authors' procedure: Reference gene primer amplification gave estimated nucleated cell counts. Profiled with immunoSEQ multiplex PCR; TCRdb holds only in-frame clones, not every one. Clone size and the V and J calls come from that table; the DNA yielded D and trimming. Altogether 200,000 or so clones are present, over 80% being singletons, with the ten largest covering 3.7%. The sequenced sample was PBMCs or T cells enriched from blood (not recorded which). This clonotype was obtained from a woman aged 30 to 39 who had been exposed to COVID-19.

As DNA, the CDR3 is TGTGCCAGCAGTGAAGTAGGGACTACGCGGTTCTTC. Translating gives CASSEVGTTRFF. The chain recombines TRBV2 with TRBJ2-1; 7 nucleotides line up with TRBD2. The CDR3 has 12 amino acids. Germline CDR1 reads SNHLY; CDR2 reads FYNNEI. The ends lost 1 base at V and 15 bases at J; junction bases unmatched: 6.